The 5 T cell receptor beta chains presented below share a single source sample, sequenced in a study of blood T cell repertoires in COVID-19. The table came from immunoSEQ multiplex PCR; TCRdb's copy has only in-frame clones and leaves some out. Here the sample spans 150,000 to 200,000 clones, 75% to 85% being singletons. The material sequenced was PBMCs or T cells enriched from blood (not recorded which). The source of these receptors is a man aged 35 to 55 who had recovered from COVID-19.

This clone came up a few times. The J gene is TRBJ2-7, the V gene TRBV5-4; 12 bases fit TRBD2. J lost 5 bases, V lost 5 bases, and 8 bases had no gene match. CDR1 and CDR2 from the germline V gene are SGHNT and YYREEE (reference sequence). The CDR3 has 15 residues. As DNA, the CDR3 is TGTGCCAGCAGTAGCTCTAGCGGGGGGGCCAACGAGCAGTACTTC. Amino acid sequence: CASSSSSGGANEQYF. Full variable domain (rest looked up from reference TRBV5-4 and TRBJ2-7): ETGVTQSPTHLIKTRGQQVTLRCSSQSGHNTVSWYQQALGQGPQFIFQYYREEENGRGNFPPRFSGLQFPNYSSELNVNALELDDSALYLCASSSSSGGANEQYFGPGTRLTVT.

With regard to this clone: In the same sample, other DNA sequences code for this CDR3. This chain links TRBV7-3 with TRBJ2-2; D gene unclear. The V gene lost 2 bases and the J gene lost 5 bases, with 6 bases spanning the gap. This CDR3 contains 13 residues. CDR1 is SGHTA, CDR2 FQGTGA, per germline. This CDR3 is CASSLPQTGELFF. The DNA for the CDR3 is TGTGCCAGCAGCTTACCCCAGACCGGGGAGCTGTTTTTT.

The chain employs TRBV3-1 (or the pseudogene TRBV3-2) and TRBJ1-5; 8 bases align to TRBD1. Germline V CDR1 and CDR2: LGHDT, YNNKEL (reference sequence). Trimming at V came to 4 bases and at J to 5 bases, leaving 7 bases not matched to a gene. The CDR3 covers 15 residues. CDR3 residues: CASSRTTGAHQPQHF. The CDR3 region has the DNA TGTGCCAGCAGCCGAACGACAGGGGCCCATCAGCCCCAGCATTTT.

This clone was counted many times. J is TRBJ1-4 and V is TRBV11-2, with 8 bases fitting TRBD1. Germline loops: CDR1 SGHAT, CDR2 FQNNGV. The trim removed 5 bases at V and 8 bases at J, leaving 13 bases unmatched. The CDR3 has 16 residues. CDR3 nucleotide sequence: TGTGCCAGCAGCCCCGGACAGGGTCTAATCCGGGAAAAACTGTTTTTT. Translating it yields CASSPGQGLIREKLFF.

The sample holds one count of this clone. The V and J genes are TRBV7-3 and TRBJ1-3; a weak D match, TRBD1 (5 bases). The V end was cut by 2 bases, the J end by 3 bases, with 11 bases between. Per germline, CDR1 SGHTA and CDR2 FQGTGA. This CDR3 is built from 15 residues. The CDR3 DNA follows: TGTGCCAGCAGCTTAGGAGGGGCGGGTGGAAACACCATATATTTT. Its protein product is CASSLGGAGGNTIYF.